These 30 T cell receptor beta chains originate from one sample sequenced in a study of molecular identifiers for immune sequencing clone quantification. TCRdb analysed the PCR reads with MiXCR anew, one entry per CDR3 protein. The sample shows about half a million distinct CDR3 sequences, around 21% of them seen only once. Sample: naive CD8+ T cells from blood, with Jurkat cell RNA spiked in. Stated subset: FACS-sorted CD8+CD4-CCR7+CD45RA+ naive T cells. The receptor set was obtained from a human donor in good health. Some libraries in this study had Jurkat cell RNA spiked in.

This clonotype was picked up many times. The DNA for the CDR3 is TGTGCCAGCAGTTCCGGACTAGCGGGGAAGCTCGGTGAGCAGTTCTTC. Residues: CASSSGLAGKLGEQFF. V and J are TRBV12-3 or TRBV12-4 and TRBJ2-1, with TRBD2 matching over 12 bases. The CDR3 sequence is 16 residues long. J lost 9 bases, V lost 4 bases, and 10 bases had no gene match.

This clonotype was recorded many times. CDR3 coding DNA: TGTGCCAGCAGGGTCCGAGAGGGGAACTATGGCTACACCTTC. Its translation is CASRVREGNYGYTF. The chain employs TRBV6-1 and TRBJ1-2, with D possibly TRBD1 on 5 matching bases. Deletions cut 6 bases from V and 2 bases from J, with 13 bases between. CDR1 and CDR2 (germline): MNHNS, SASEGT. The CDR3 sequence is 14 residues long.

The chain has TRBV9 and TRBJ2-3; D possibly corresponds to TRBD1 (5 bases). V was cut by 0 bases and J by 2 bases, with 13 bases left in between. The CDR3 totals 16 residues. Germline values: CDR1 SGDLS, CDR2 YYNGEE. CDR3 region: CASSVGTGPPTDTQYF. The CDR3 DNA sequence: TGTGCCAGCAGCGTAGGCACAGGCCCTCCCACAGATACGCAGTATTTT.

This clonotype was observed a handful of times. The J gene is TRBJ2-2, the V gene TRBV18; no definite D call. Per the germline V gene, CDR1 is KGHSH and CDR2 is LQKENI. The V end lost 7 bases, the J end lost 6 bases, and 15 bases lay between the germline ends. The CDR3 length is 14 residues. The CDR3 here is CASFWAENSGELFF. The CDR3 nucleotides are TGTGCCAGCTTCTGGGCGGAGAATTCCGGGGAGCTGTTTTTT. Full variable domain (remainder filled in from reference TRBV18 and TRBJ2-2): NAGVMQNPRHLVRRRGQEARLRCSPMKGHSHVYWYRQLPEEGLKFMVYLQKENIIDESGMPKERFSAEFPKEGPSILRIQQVVRGDSAAYFCASFWAENSGELFFGEGSRLTVL.

Concerning this clonotype itself: At one boundary the junction diverges from the germline segment, which might be a read error. The chain employs TRBV28 and TRBJ1-1; no definite D call. Germline V gene data show CDR1 as MDHEN and CDR2 as SYDVKM. There are 16 residues in the CDR3. The CDR3 reads CASSLFATSENTEAFF. The CDR3 bases are TGTGCCAGCAGCTTATTCGCCACATCAGAGAACACTGAAGCTTTCTTT.

This clonotype was counted many times. This chain uses TRBV4-2 with TRBJ2-7, with 9 bases aligning to TRBD2. The CDR3 is made up of 15 amino acids. In germline, CDR1 is LGHNA, CDR2 YNFKEQ. After removal of 0 bases from V and 3 bases from J, the junction contained 3 bases not matched to a gene. In DNA, the CDR3 is TGTGCCAGCAGCCAAGAACTAGCGGGCCACTACGAGCAGTACTTC. Protein: CASSQELAGHYEQYF.

Ten or more counts support this clonotype. The rearrangement uses TRBV4-3 and TRBJ1-3; 7 nucleotides agree with TRBD1. The CDR3 covers 15 residues. The V gene's germline CDR1 is LGHNA and CDR2 YSLEER. Trimming removed 4 bases from V and 4 bases from J; junction bases left unmatched: 7. The CDR3 sequence is CASSPTGVLGNTIYF. The CDR3, as DNA: TGCGCCAGCAGCCCAACAGGGGTGTTAGGAAACACCATATATTTT.

This clonotype came up many times. CDR3 amino acids: CASSYGQTDTQYF. The CDR3, as DNA: TGTGCCAGCAGTTACGGGCAGACAGATACGCAGTATTTT. V is TRBV6-5 and J is TRBJ2-3; D is uncertain. V was shortened by 2 bases and J by 3 bases, with 6 bases between the two germline ends. Germline CDR1 MNHEY, CDR2 SVGAGI. The CDR3 spans 13 residues.

This clonotype appeared a single time. Possible read error: a much larger clone is one base away. The V and J genes are TRBV7-6 and TRBJ2-7; the D gene is possibly TRBD2 (6 bases). CDR1 SGHVS and CDR2 FNYEAQ come from the germline V gene. The CDR3 has 13 residues. CDR3 sequence reads: CANSRGVAYEQYF. The CDR3 bases are TGTGCCAACAGCCGCGGGGTCGCCTACGAGCAGTACTTC.

This clonotype has just a few counts. The V gene is TRBV3-1, the J gene TRBJ1-4; 10 nucleotides line up with TRBD1. CDR3 length equals 15 residues. Germline loops: CDR1 LGHDT, CDR2 YNNKEL (reference sequence). Trimming removed 1 base from V and 5 bases from J; junction bases left unmatched: 1. The CDR3, as DNA: TGTGCCAGCAGCCAAGGGGACAGGGGAAATGAAAAACTGTTTTTT. It encodes CASSQGDRGNEKLFF.

In regard to this clonotype: A much bigger clone sits one base away, suggesting this may be a read error. The chain joins TRBV28 to TRBJ2-7, with TRBD1 matching over 9 bases. CDR1 and CDR2 from the germline V gene are MDHEN and SYDVKM. V gave up 11 bases and J gave up 1 base; unmatched junction bases: 12. The CDR3 has 15 amino acids. This CDR3 reads CAGRLGGQGSYEQYF. CDR3 bases: TGTGCCGGCCGCCTGGGGGGACAGGGTTCCTACGAGCAGTACTTC.

In its sample, this clonotype was seen a few times. Sequence at one end of the junction differs from germline and may be a read error. The V and J genes are TRBV24-1 and TRBJ2-1; 7 nucleotides agree with TRBD2. The germline gives CDR1 KGHDR, CDR2 SFDVKD. This CDR3 contains 15 residues. The CDR3 region is CVTSEGDYLYNEQFF. The CDR3 DNA is TGTGTCACCAGTGAAGGGGACTACCTCTACAATGAGCAGTTCTTC.

This clonotype was recorded only once. This chain joins TRBV3-1 and TRBJ2-2; D gene unclear. The CDR3 loop spans 16 amino acids. V lost 0 bases and J 2 bases, leaving 10 bases between the germline ends. The V gene's germline CDR1 is LGHDT and CDR2 YNNKEL (reference sequence). Here the CDR3 reads CASSQDTPRNTGELFF. The CDR3 DNA reads as TGTGCCAGCAGCCAAGATACCCCGCGAAACACCGGGGAGCTGTTTTTT.

A few counts support this clonotype. The V call is TRBV4-3, the J call TRBJ2-1, with TRBD2 identical over 12 bases. The CDR3 runs 18 residues. With V trimmed by 1 base and J by 6 bases, 10 bases remained unmatched. CDR1 is LGHNA and CDR2 is YSLEER in the germline V gene. CDR3 loop: CASSQVILAGGAGNEQFF. The CDR3 nucleotides read TGCGCCAGCAGCCAAGTGATCCTAGCGGGAGGGGCGGGCAATGAGCAGTTCTTC.

This clonotype was detected a few times. The V call is TRBV6-2 or TRBV6-3, the J call TRBJ1-5, with 7 positions matching TRBD1. V dropped 6 bases and J dropped 4; count of bases not matched to a gene: 6. Germline V gene sequence: CDR1 MNHEY, CDR2 SVGEGT. The CDR3 consists of 14 residues. Here the CDR3 DNA reads TGTGCCAGCAGATCAGGGGGATGGAATCAGCCCCAGCATTTT. This sequence encodes CASRSGGWNQPQHF.

This clonotype was recorded many times. V gene TRBV5-1 combines with J gene TRBJ2-5, with 7 bases that match TRBD1. Trimming took 5 bases from V and 1 from J; bases not matched to a gene: 2. CDR3 length: 13 residues. Germline lookup yields CDR1 SGHRS and CDR2 YFSETQ. CDR3 DNA sequence: TGCGCCAGCAGAGGGGACAGCCAAGAGACCCAGTACTTC. Protein sequence: CASRGDSQETQYF. Full variable domain (missing parts from reference TRBV5-1 and TRBJ2-5): KAGVTQTPRYLIKTRGQQVTLSCSPISGHRSVSWYQQTPGQGLQFLFEYFSETQRNKGNFPGRFSGRQFSNSRSEMNVSTLELGDSALYLCASRGDSQETQYFGPGTRLLVL.

This clonotype was detected ten times or more. This chain joins TRBV7-8 and TRBJ1-3; D is unclear. The CDR3 is 16 amino acids. V lost 7 bases and J lost 0, with 16 bases in between. CDR1 and CDR2 (germline): SGHVS, FQNEAQ. The CDR3 spells CASKKASPDSGNTIYF. The CDR3 coding sequence is TGTGCCAGCAAGAAGGCCAGCCCGGACTCTGGAAACACCATATATTTT.

This clonotype was recorded many times. At one end the junction does not follow the germline gene, possibly because of a read error. The V call is TRBV4-3, the J call TRBJ2-7; 9 nucleotides align to TRBD1. CDR1 and CDR2 from the germline V gene are LGHNA and YSLEER. The CDR3 consists of 14 residues. The CDR3 is CASSPGTGFYEQYF. The CDR3 coding sequence is TGTGCCAGCAGCCCCGGGACAGGGTTCTACGAGCAGTACTTC.

J is TRBJ1-1 and V is TRBV4-1, with no clear D. V gave up 0 bases and J gave up 1 base, with 9 bases separating them. The CDR3 has 15 amino acids. CDR1 and CDR2 from the germline V gene are MGHRA and YSYEKL. Here the CDR3 DNA reads TGCGCCAGCAGCCAAGACGCGGCAACGAACACTGAAGCTTTCTTT. Translating gives CASSQDAATNTEAFF.

This clonotype occurred many times. The gene calls are TRBV5-1 and TRBJ2-1; D gene uncertain. The length of the CDR3 is 14 residues. Germline V gene lookup returns CDR1 SGHRS and CDR2 YFSETQ. V shed 0 bases and J shed 2 bases, with 6 bases lying between them. The CDR3 sequence is CASSLDSTYNEQFF. CDR3 coding DNA: TGCGCCAGCAGCTTGGACAGCACCTACAATGAGCAGTTCTTC.

The CDR3 here is CASSPVVRGWPYNEQFF. The CDR3 DNA reads TGTGCCAGCAGCCCAGTTGTACGCGGGTGGCCCTACAATGAGCAGTTCTTC. This chain joins TRBV14 and TRBJ2-1; tentative D call: TRBD2 (5 bases). CDR1 SGHDN and CDR2 FVKESK come from the germline V gene. The V and J ends lost 4 bases and 2 bases respectively, with 18 bases between them. This CDR3 region has 17 residues.

This clonotype was seen many times. This chain links TRBV7-8 with TRBJ2-7; tentatively, D is TRBD2 (6 bases). This CDR3 contains 14 residues. Germline assignment: CDR1 SGHVS and CDR2 FQNEAQ. The V and J ends lost 1 base and 3 bases respectively, with 10 bases between them. The CDR3 coding sequence is TGTGCCAGCAGCTTAGGGTGGGGGGACTACGAGCAGTACTTC. This translates into CASSLGWGDYEQYF.

In this sample, this clonotype turned up many times. V and J are TRBV12-3 or TRBV12-4 and TRBJ2-3, with D perhaps being TRBD1 or TRBD2 (5 bases each). This CDR3 is 15 amino acids long. V shed 8 bases and J shed 0 bases, with 15 bases lying between them. The CDR3, as DNA: TGTGCCAGCGCCTCCGGGGACCCCAGCACAGATACGCAGTATTTT. Translation gives CASASGDPSTDTQYF.

As for this clonotype: A single base separates this from a much larger clone, so it may be a read error. The genes are TRBV4-2 and TRBJ2-7, with 7 nucleotides matching TRBD1. This CDR3 comprises 17 residues. V was clipped by 2 bases and J by 7 bases; unmatched bases: 17. Germline V CDR1 and CDR2: LGHNA, YNFKEQ. Here the CDR3 DNA reads TGTGCCAGCAGCCAAACCCACCGGGACAGCTCCTACAATGAGCAGTACTTC. Its translation: CASSQTHRDSSYNEQYF.

The table lists this clonotype with a few counts. An end of the junction does not agree with germline; a read error may underlie this. The genes are TRBV7-7 and TRBJ2-5, with a tentative D call TRBD1 (5 bases). The length of the CDR3 is 15 residues. Germline V gene data show CDR1 as SSHAT and CDR2 as FNYEAQ (reference sequence). The CDR3, as DNA: TGTGCTAGCAGCTTAGGGTCACAGGAAGGAGAGACCCAGTACTTC. Residues: CASSLGSQEGETQYF.

This clonotype was detected only a few times. One end of the junction is discordant with germline, which a read error may explain. V gene TRBV27 combines with J gene TRBJ2-6, with D perhaps matching TRBD1 (5 bases). CDR1 MNHEY and CDR2 SMNVEV come from the germline V gene (reference sequence). This CDR3 comprises 14 residues. The CDR3 region is CASSISAGASVLTF. CDR3 DNA: TGTGCCAGCAGTATATCAGCTGGGGCCAGCGTCCTGACTTTC. Full variable domain (outside the CDR3, taken from reference TRBV27 and TRBJ2-6): EAQVTQNPRYLITVTGKKLTVTCSQNMNHEYMSWYRQDPGLGLRQIYYSMNVEVTDKGDVPEGYKVSRKEKRNFPLILESPSPNQTSLYFCASSISAGASVLTFGAGSRLTVL.

As regards this clonotype: At one of its ends the junction is not consistent with the germline gene, which may arise from a read error. V and J are TRBV29-1 and TRBJ1-2; tentative D call: TRBD1 (5 bases). The CDR3 is 15 amino acids. In germline, CDR1 is SQVTM, CDR2 ANQGSEA. CDR3 protein: CSVEDGGGVSYGCTF. The CDR3 nucleotides are TGCAGCGTTGAAGATGGCGGGGGAGTCAGCTATGGCTGCACCTTC.

This chain connects TRBV4-2 to TRBJ2-7, with 8 bases aligning to TRBD1. The CDR3 has 17 residues. The J segment lost 3 bases and the V segment lost 0 bases, leaving 10 bases of the junction unmatched. The germline gives CDR1 LGHNA, CDR2 YNFKEQ. The CDR3 bases are TGTGCCAGCAGCCAAGATCTACGGCAGGGGGCCTTCTACGAGCAGTACTTC. Translating gives CASSQDLRQGAFYEQYF.

This clonotype was seen once. A read error is possible here, since a much larger clone lies one base away. The V and J genes are TRBV4-3 and TRBJ1-1; 7 bases align to TRBD1. The CDR3 is 16 amino acids. Germline CDR1 and CDR2: LGHNA and YSLEER. V lost 4 bases and J lost 5; bases outside the gene matches: 13. CDR3 bases: TGCGCCAGCAGCCGAGATTTGGTTGCAGGGGGGACTGAAGCTTTCTTT. Encoded protein: CASSRDLVAGGTEAFF.

Of note for this clonotype: A junction end diverges from the germline sequence, so it may reflect a read error. The V and J genes are TRBV7-9 and TRBJ2-7; D may match TRBD1 or TRBD2 (5 bases each). The CDR3 loop spans 15 amino acids. The V gene's germline CDR1 is SEHNR and CDR2 FQNEAQ (reference sequence). CDR3 in DNA: TGTGCCAGCAGCCTAGCCAACAGGCCGACCTACGAGCAGTACTTC. Protein: CASSLANRPTYEQYF.